These T cell receptor beta chains were read from a single sample in a study of beta chain features in type 1 diabetes. The method was immunoSEQ multiplex PCR; TCRdb's version includes in-frame clones alone and lacks a portion of them. The top ten hold 0.065% to 0.095% of the sample, which has 230,000 or so clones, roughly 17% seen once. The sample comprised naive CD4+ T cells from blood. The receptors were gathered from a man aged 25-40 years with type 1 diabetes. CDR3s include the opening cysteine and the closing phenylalanine or tryptophan. The order of the fields is V gene, J gene, clone size, D gene, CDR3 protein, CDR3 DNA. A D gene is named only where the DNA matches it firmly. Clone size, where shown, is once, few, many, or a class for clones that have expanded.

TRBV30	TRBJ2-3	NA	TRBD2	CAWSRRGETDTQYF	TGTGCCTGGAGTAGGCGGGGGGAAACAGATACGCAGTATTTT
TRBV7-2	TRBJ2-2	NA	TRBD2	CASTVPGTSHTGELFF	TGTGCCAGCACCGTCCCCGGGACTAGCCACACCGGGGAGCTGTTTTTT
TRBV7-8	TRBJ2-1	few	TRBD2	CASSLRLAGEAHNEQFF	TGTGCCAGCAGCTTAAGACTAGCGGGAGAGGCCCACAATGAGCAGTTCTTC
TRBV9	TRBJ1-1	NA	NA	CASSVGGMNTEAFF	TGTGCCAGCAGCGTAGGGGGGATGAACACTGAAGCTTTCTTT
TRBV10-3	TRBJ2-1	few	TRBD2	CAISEMAGGSNEQFF	TGTGCCATCAGTGAGATGGCGGGAGGGAGCAATGAGCAGTTCTTC
TRBV30	TRBJ1-2	NA	NA	CAWSGGLGYTF	TGTGCCTGGAGTGGAGGGCTAGGCTACACCTTC
TRBV18	TRBJ2-3	NA	NA	CASPLQGGTDTQYF	TGTGCCAGCCCATTACAGGGCGGAACAGATACGCAGTATTTT
TRBV6-4	TRBJ2-5	few	NA	CASSARMSETQYF	TGTGCCAGCAGTGCCCGAATGAGTGAGACCCAGTACTTC
TRBV4-1	TRBJ1-1	NA	TRBD1	CASSRPDREGTEAFF	TGCGCCAGCAGCCGTCCGGACAGGGAGGGCACTGAAGCTTTCTTT
TRBV6-1	TRBJ2-1	few	TRBD2	CASSVLWTSGYSEQFF	TGTGCCAGCAGTGTCCTCTGGACTAGCGGGTATAGTGAGCAGTTCTTC
TRBV7-9	TRBJ1-2	NA	NA	CASSTIGVNGYTF	TGTGCCAGCAGCACAATAGGGGTAAATGGCTACACCTTC
TRBV19	TRBJ2-1	few	NA	CASSGSWLNNEQFF	TGTGCCAGTAGTGGCTCGTGGTTGAACAATGAGCAGTTCTTC
TRBV10-3	TRBJ2-1	few	NA	CAISHLGRHNEQFF	TGTGCCATCAGTCACCTGGGACGACACAATGAGCAGTTCTTC
TRBV28	TRBJ2-7	NA	NA	CASSVNYEQYF	TGTGCCAGCAGTGTAAACTACGAGCAGTACTTC
TRBV10-3	TRBJ2-7	few	NA	CAISESIEQYF	TGTGCCATCAGTGAGTCAATTGAGCAGTACTTC
TRBV11-2	TRBJ2-5	NA	NA	CASSPLRGQETQYF	TGTGCCAGCAGCCCCCTACGGGGTCAAGAGACCCAGTACTTC
TRBV28	TRBJ2-7	few	NA	CASSTGIFNEQYF	TGTGCCAGCAGCACAGGGATTTTCAACGAGCAGTACTTC
TRBV10-3	TRBJ2-7	NA	TRBD1	CAISFTSPGTGRYEQYF	TGTGCCATCAGCTTTACTTCCCCCGGGACAGGAAGGTACGAGCAGTACTTC
TRBV16	TRBJ1-5	NA	NA	CASSQNSGQPQHF	TGTGCCAGCAGCCAAAATTCCGGTCAGCCCCAGCATTTT
TRBV7-2	TRBJ2-7	few	NA	CASSFRPGTLYEQYF	TGTGCCAGCAGCTTTCGTCCCGGGACCCTCTACGAGCAGTACTTC
TRBV9	TRBJ2-5	NA	TRBD1	CASRSTGIRRETQYF	TGTGCCAGCAGATCGACAGGGATTAGGAGGGAGACCCAGTACTTC
TRBV18	TRBJ2-3	NA	TRBD1	CASSPPDRGYTDTQYF	TGTGCCAGCTCACCACCGGACAGGGGCTACACAGATACGCAGTATTTT
TRBV7-9	TRBJ2-1	few	NA	CASSTTLGAYNEQFF	TGTGCCAGCAGCACAACCTTGGGCGCGTACAATGAGCAGTTCTTC
TRBV29-1	TRBJ2-5	NA	TRBD1	CSVKTGIRETQYF	TGCAGCGTAAAGACAGGGATAAGGGAGACCCAGTACTTC
TRBV4-2	TRBJ2-5	NA	TRBD2	CASSSSGIEETQYF	TGTGCCAGCAGTTCTAGCGGGATCGAGGAGACCCAGTACTTC
TRBV5-1	TRBJ2-3	NA	NA	CASSLPSTDTQYF	TGCGCCAGCAGCTTACCCAGCACAGATACGCAGTATTTT
TRBV20-1	TRBJ2-1	few	NA	CSASRFNEQFF	TGCAGTGCTAGTAGGTTCAATGAGCAGTTCTTC
TRBV7-9	TRBJ1-1	NA	TRBD1	CASRGTGNTEAFF	TGTGCCAGCAGAGGGACAGGGAACACTGAAGCTTTCTTT
TRBV7-2	TRBJ2-3	NA	NA	CASSQSGQGTDTQYF	TGTGCCAGCAGCCAAAGCGGGCAGGGCACAGATACGCAGTATTTT
TRBV27	TRBJ1-4	NA	NA	CASSPGRQKLFF	TGTGCCAGCAGTCCTGGGCGCCAAAAACTGTTTTTT
TRBV30	TRBJ2-7	NA	NA	CAWSHSGRSEQYF	TGTGCCTGGAGCCACAGCGGACGCAGCGAGCAGTACTTC
TRBV28	TRBJ1-2	once	TRBD1	CASSFTGARGYTF	TGTGCCAGCAGTTTTACAGGGGCGCGTGGCTACACCTTC
TRBV28	TRBJ1-5	NA	NA	CASRSVSGLGARQPQHF	TGTGCCAGCAGGTCGGTTTCCGGTTTGGGTGCAAGACAGCCCCAGCATTTT
TRBV29-1	TRBJ1-2	NA	NA	CSVEAATFGANGYTF	TGCAGCGTTGAAGCAGCGACATTTGGAGCGAATGGCTACACCTTC
TRBV10-3	TRBJ2-5	NA	TRBD1	CAIRGDRELETQYF	TGTGCCATCAGGGGAGACAGGGAATTGGAGACCCAGTACTTC
TRBV28	TRBJ2-1	few	TRBD1	CASRQQGTNEQFF	TGTGCCAGCAGGCAACAGGGGACCAATGAGCAGTTCTTC
TRBV27	TRBJ2-5	NA	NA	CASSLSYQETQYF	TGTGCCAGCAGTTTGAGTTACCAAGAGACCCAGTACTTC
TRBV7-9	TRBJ2-7	once	NA	CASSYPRGTRTYEQYF	TGTGCCAGCAGCTACCCAAGAGGGACAAGGACCTACGAGCAGTACTTC
TRBV30	TRBJ2-5	few	NA	CAWSRETQYF	TGTGCCTGGAGTAGAGAGACCCAGTACTTC
TRBV9	TRBJ1-1	NA	NA	CASSVTGRGAEAFF	TGTGCCAGCAGCGTAACGGGGAGAGGGGCTGAAGCTTTCTTT
TRBV7-9	TRBJ2-5	NA	NA	CASSFTMVMETQYF	TGTGCCAGCAGCTTTACGATGGTTATGGAGACCCAGTACTTC
TRBV28	TRBJ1-5	NA	NA	CASSLTGTGNQPQHF	TGTGCCAGCAGTTTAACAGGGACTGGTAATCAGCCCCAGCATTTT
TRBV29-1	TRBJ2-7	NA	NA	CSAAGGMAGDYEQYF	TGCAGCGCCGCTGGGGGTATGGCAGGGGACTACGAGCAGTACTTC
TRBV28	TRBJ2-7	few	NA	CASSRFLQGLYF	TGTGCCAGCAGTCGCTTTTTGCAGGGCCTGTACTTC
TRBV9	TRBJ2-5	NA	NA	CASSVDGFQETQYF	TGTGCCAGCAGCGTAGATGGGTTCCAAGAGACCCAGTACTTC
TRBV28	TRBJ2-7	once	TRBD1	CASRATGAASSYEQYF	TGTGCCAGCAGAGCGACAGGGGCCGCTAGCTCCTACGAGCAGTACTTC
TRBV7-2	TRBJ2-1	NA	TRBD2	CASSPGGRTGNEQFF	TGTGCCAGCAGCCCGGGGGGGAGGACCGGGAATGAGCAGTTCTTC
TRBV5-4	TRBJ2-3	few	NA	CASTDSGSTDTQYF	TGTGCCAGCACCGACTCCGGTAGCACAGATACGCAGTATTTT
TRBV29-1	TRBJ1-1	NA	NA	CSVAGRLNTEAFF	TGCAGCGTTGCAGGACGGTTGAACACTGAAGCTTTCTTT
TRBV10-3	TRBJ2-6	NA	NA	CAISESSGRSGANVLTF	TGTGCCATCAGTGAGTCAAGTGGTCGGTCTGGGGCCAACGTCCTGACTTTC
TRBV18	TRBJ2-7	NA	NA	CASSPGRNYEQYF	TGTGCCAGCTCACCCGGACGGAACTACGAGCAGTACTTC
TRBV2	TRBJ2-7	NA	NA	CASSEGNYEQYF	TGTGCCAGCAGTGAGGGCAACTACGAGCAGTACTTC
TRBV7-9	TRBJ2-5	few	NA	CASSLDGETQYF	TGTGCCAGCAGCTTAGATGGCGAGACCCAGTACTTC
TRBV19	TRBJ2-2	NA	NA	CASSSGTLTGELFF	TGTGCCAGTAGTTCCGGGACACTCACCGGGGAGCTGTTTTTT
TRBV19	TRBJ2-1	few	TRBD1	CASSIVTGGNEQFF	TGTGCCAGTAGTATTGTGACAGGGGGCAATGAGCAGTTCTTC